These 14 T cell receptor beta chains were sequenced from one sample in a study of blood T cells in healthy people across ages. A second PCR of 7 to 11 cycles used a sample-barcoded 5' primer and a J-beta primer mix. TCRdb reprocessed the 5' RACE reads via MiXCR and lists one record per CDR3 protein. The table lists roughly 1,800,000 distinct CDR3 sequences, 40% to 55% of them singletons. Sequencing was performed on blood. The receptor source for this set is a woman between 35 and 50 years old in good health.

This clonotype was detected a few times. This chain connects TRBV20-1 to TRBJ2-5; D possibly matches TRBD1 or TRBD2 (5 bases each). The CDR3 has 13 amino acids. The V end was cut by 6 bases, the J end by 4 bases, with 15 bases between. The germline V gene encodes CDR1 DFQATT and CDR2 SNEGSKA (reference sequence). The CDR3 protein is CSASYEGRETQYF. The CDR3, as DNA: TGCAGTGCCAGTTATGAGGGGCGAGAGACCCAGTACTTC.

The V gene is TRBV12-3 or TRBV12-4, the J gene TRBJ2-1; D gene unclear. CDR3 length equals 10 residues. The V end was cut by 6 bases, the J end by 8 bases, with 5 bases between. The chain's CDR3 is CASSTYEQFF. The CDR3 bases are TGTGCCAGCAGCACATATGAGCAGTTCTTC.

The rearrangement links TRBV2 to TRBJ2-1; unclear D gene. The CDR3 has 16 residues. V was cut by 3 bases and J by 9 bases, with 21 bases left in between. Germline CDR1 SNHLY, CDR2 FYNNEI. For the CDR3, the DNA is TGTGCCAGCAGTGATGATGGGCCCCAGATTAGTGGTGAGCAGTTCTTC. Translated, it gives CASSDDGPQISGEQFF.

The chain combines TRBV5-1 with TRBJ2-3; TRBD2 matches 10 bases. Germline-derived CDR1 and CDR2 are SGHRS and YFSETQ. Trimming cost V 0 bases and J 4 bases; bases outside gene matches: 8. This CDR3 has 17 residues. The CDR3 spells CASSLEPASGGPDTQYF. The DNA for the CDR3 is TGCGCCAGCAGCTTGGAGCCCGCTAGCGGGGGCCCAGATACGCAGTATTTT.

This sequence joins TRBV5-1 and TRBJ1-1; TRBD1 might be the D (5 bases). The CDR3 is 14 amino acids. CDR1 and CDR2 (germline): SGHRS, YFSETQ. V gave up 7 bases and J gave up 0 bases, with 13 bases separating them. In DNA, the CDR3 is TGCGCCAGCCAAGACAGAAATATGAACACTGAAGCTTTCTTT. It specifies CASQDRNMNTEAFF.

The chain combines TRBV28 with TRBJ1-6; D not certain. This CDR3 is built from 14 residues. V dropped 4 bases and J dropped 14 bases, with 18 bases sitting between them. Germline lookup yields CDR1 MDHEN and CDR2 SYDVKM. CDR3 protein: CASSSQEPLKSLHF. As DNA, the CDR3 is TGTGCCAGCAGTTCCCAAGAACCTCTTAAATCCCTCCACTTT.

This clonotype was counted many times. An end of the junction does not agree with germline; a read error may underlie this. V and J are TRBV5-1 and TRBJ2-3; D possibly corresponds to TRBD1 (5 bases). Germline CDR1 and CDR2: SGHRS and YFSETQ. There are 12 residues in the CDR3. The CDR3 region has the DNA TGTGCCAGCAGCAGCCAGGGAGATACGCAGTATTTT. Amino acids: CASSSQGDTQYF.

This clonotype was counted between two and nine times. The chain has TRBV28 and TRBJ2-4; 11 positions agree with TRBD1. The J call is in doubt because the DNA end fits TRBJ2-5 better. CDR1 is MDHEN, CDR2 SYDVKM, per germline. The CDR3 loop spans 15 amino acids. This CDR3 reads CASSPDRGRKETQYF. For the CDR3, the DNA is TGTGCCAGCAGCCCGGACAGGGGGCGCAAGGAGACCCAGTACTTC.

This chain links TRBV4-1 with TRBJ1-2, with a tentative D call TRBD1 (5 bases). This CDR3 spans 16 amino acids. The germline gives CDR1 MGHRA, CDR2 YSYEKL. V dropped 0 bases and J dropped 7 bases, with 18 bases sitting between them. CDR3 protein: CASSQDWVGEVGGYTF. In DNA, the CDR3 is TGCGCCAGCAGCCAAGATTGGGTAGGGGAAGTGGGTGGCTACACCTTC.

This chain joins TRBV7-8 and TRBJ2-7; D is unresolved. The V gene's germline CDR1 is SGHVS and CDR2 FQNEAQ. V was trimmed by 3 bases and J by 0 bases, leaving 18 bases between them. The CDR3 contains 17 residues. The DNA of the CDR3 is TGTGCCAGCAGCTTCTCCCTTTCCGAGCCCCACTCCTACGAGCAGTACTTC. Its translation: CASSFSLSEPHSYEQYF.

This clonotype came up a few times. The chain carries TRBV20-1 and TRBJ2-1; TRBD2 might be the D (7 bases). The CDR3 has 14 amino acids. Germline CDR1 DFQATT, CDR2 SNEGSKA (reference sequence). Trimming took 5 bases from V and 6 from J, leaving 17 bases between them. The chain's CDR3 is CSARPPGEGNEQFF. The CDR3 DNA follows: TGCAGTGCTCGCCCCCCAGGGGAGGGCAATGAGCAGTTCTTC.

J is TRBJ2-2 and V is TRBV7-2, with TRBD1 identical over 9 bases. CDR3 length: 14 residues. The ends lost 5 bases at V and 8 bases at J; junction bases unmatched: 6. Germline V lookup: CDR1 SGHTA, CDR2 FQGNSA. This chain's CDR3 is CASSADRGIGELFF. CDR3 nucleotides: TGTGCCAGCAGCGCGGACAGGGGCATTGGGGAGCTGTTTTTT.

This clonotype was seen a handful of times. V is TRBV9 and J is TRBJ1-2; 12 bases align to TRBD1. V shed 2 bases and J 8 bases; nucleotides not matched to a gene: 10. The CDR3 length is 16 residues. Germline-derived CDR1 and CDR2 are SGDLS and YYNGEE. The CDR3 nucleotides are TGTGCCAGCAGCGTGCGGTTAGGGACAGGGGGCTACGGCTACACCTTC. Its translation is CASSVRLGTGGYGYTF.

The rearrangement uses TRBV7-2 and TRBJ2-3; no definite D call. This CDR3 has 14 residues. With 0 bases removed from V and 2 bases from J, the gap between germline ends came to 6 bases. Per germline, CDR1 SGHTA and CDR2 FQGNSA. CDR3 nucleotides: TGTGCCAGCAGCTTAGCGACATACACAGATACGCAGTATTTT. Translation: CASSLATYTDTQYF.